The present T cell receptor beta chain was sequenced within a study of shared clonotypes between healthy human individuals. Broader study findings: Blood was the only sampled material, and tissue repertoires likely differ.

Donors had no recently reported acute infections or vaccinations and were HIV-negative. An assay was performed, and its level was deep. Every subset's genomic DNA went evenly onto several immunoSEQ plates. Sequenced by immunoSEQ multiplex PCR; TCRdb stores in-frame clones only, minus some. The data hold 2 million to 2.5 million clones, with about 90% observed a single time. This clone was picked up one time. As yet, its antigen is unknown. V was clipped by 5 bases and J by 1 base, with 11 bases between them. CDR1 is MNHEY and CDR2 is SMNVEV in the germline V gene (reference sequence). This CDR3 spans 14 amino acids.

This sequence was found in a man aged 18 to 35 in good health. Some clones in this sample may be carry-over from other donors' samples. The specimen was naive CD4+ T cells from PBMCs. Subset denoted: CD45RA+ positively selected. This chain links TRBV27 with TRBJ1-1, with D unclear. The CDR3 loop reads CASSTITENTEAFF. CDR3 in DNA: TGTGCCAGCAGTACCATAACTGAGAACACTGAAGCTTTCTTT.